The present TCR beta chain was sequenced within a study of blood T cells in healthy people across ages. Study-wide results and caveats: Those diversity estimates obtained from one million T cells were thought to be underestimates.

This clonotype came up a few times. Its target is not known. It was with a sample-barcoded 5' primer and a J-beta primer mix that a second PCR of roughly 7 to 12 cycles was run. TCRdb re-called the 5' RACE reads through MiXCR, storing one row per CDR3 protein. In the table there are some 760,000 distinct CDR3 sequences, 25% of which are singletons. The V gene lost 6 bases and the J gene lost 1 base, with 16 bases spanning the gap. Germline-derived CDR1 and CDR2 are SGHAT and FQNNGV. This CDR3 comprises 15 residues. These data also formed part of another study, on T cells of mothers and their children. That source notes: M1S, a second-PCR primer, added sample barcodes and 2-4 random nucleotides. Maternal samples each gave over 9 million TCR beta CDR3 reads, and child samples approximately 3 million each. No T cell clones of persistent microchimeric origin were detected.

The sequence was obtained from a boy aged 5-17 years in good health. The V gene is TRBV11-2, the J gene TRBJ2-7; TRBD1 might be the D (5 bases). Source material: blood. DNA of the CDR3: TGTGCCAGCAGTGTCTCGGACATGGATTCCTACGAGCAGTACTTC. It translates to CASSVSDMDSYEQYF.